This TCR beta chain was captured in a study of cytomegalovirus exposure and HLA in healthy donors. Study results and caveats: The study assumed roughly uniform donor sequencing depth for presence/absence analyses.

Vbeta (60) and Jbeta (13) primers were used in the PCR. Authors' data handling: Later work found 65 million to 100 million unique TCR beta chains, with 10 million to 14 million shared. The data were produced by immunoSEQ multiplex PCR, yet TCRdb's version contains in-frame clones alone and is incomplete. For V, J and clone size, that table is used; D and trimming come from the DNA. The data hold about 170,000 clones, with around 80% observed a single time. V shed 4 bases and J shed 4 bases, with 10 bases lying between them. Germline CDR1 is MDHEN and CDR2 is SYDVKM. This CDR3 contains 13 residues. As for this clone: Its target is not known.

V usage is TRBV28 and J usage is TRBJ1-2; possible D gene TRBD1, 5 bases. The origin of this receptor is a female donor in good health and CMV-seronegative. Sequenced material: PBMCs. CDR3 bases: TGTGCCAGCAGTTCACAGGCGCTCTATGGCTACACCTTC. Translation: CASSSQALYGYTF.